This T cell receptor beta chain was sequenced for a study of T cells after yellow fever vaccination (dated by TCRdb to about 2019). Some background on the complete study: The SMART-Seq v4 Ultra Low Input RNA kit was used to prepare libraries from fractions with low cell numbers. To follow T-cell clones before and after primary and booster YFV17D yellow fever vaccination, bulk TCR alpha and beta repertoires were sequenced over time. Two healthy male donors, one aged 18 to 30 and one aged 30 to 39 years, were included in the cohort. Blood was drawn at multiple timepoints before and after primary and secondary immunization, with bulk PBMC replicates and cell subsets isolated. Overall study results and their limits: The study included only a couple of donors, which limits how far the findings can be generalized. After the booster, most clones that had expanded after primary vaccination were detected again (approximately 97% of CD4 and over 75% of CD8), suggesting broad maintenance of memory. A small share of clonotypes occurred in both CD4 and CD8 compartments, likely arising from convergent recombination. Computational filtering was needed because FACS-sorted repertoires could contain abundant contaminating clonotypes from the bulk population. Compared with the primary T-cell response, the secondary T-cell response was faster but weaker, reaching its peak on day 5 rather than on day 15.

The germline V gene supplies CDR1 LGHNA and CDR2 YSLEER. The CDR3 measures 15 amino acids from cysteine to phenylalanine. Solely the CDR3 DNA is kept, with 45 bases framed from the first base. Trimming costs V 0 bases and J 2 bases, and their ends lie 10 bases apart. Synthesis of TCR cDNA relied on 5'RACE template switching, a step that introduced a universal primer site along with unique molecular identifiers. Priming for cDNA synthesis came from both the TCR alpha and TCR beta constant segments. Library amplification used two PCR steps, and the second PCR step added sample barcodes and sequencing adapters. Sequencing of libraries was done on Illumina HiSeq 2500 (2x100 bp) or NovaSeq (2x150 bp). The source study handled its data this way. MIGEC handled demultiplexing of reads and collapsing into UMI consensus sequences, while MiXCR performed V(D)J alignment. Vaccine-responding clonotypes were identified with edgeR using replicate PBMC samples, with FDR below 0.01 and a log2 fold change above 5 up to day 15 being required. Each bulk clonotype was labeled CD4 or CD8 based on which sequenced repertoire, CD4 or CD8, contained the clonotype at higher abundance. Using fastp trimming at Q25 and MiXCR clonotype assembly, TCRdb reanalyzed the public sequencing data and kept in-frame beta chains. Identical CDR3 proteins give one entry, which carries the most common genes and DNA. TCRdb's processing, not the authors', yielded these V and J calls. This sample gives 60,000 to 95,000 distinct CDR3 sequences in total; 7.3% of them show up just once. The ten largest clones add up to approximately 31% of the sample.

This clonotype came up many times. The clone's antigen remains unknown. One base away there is no much larger clone; base qualities are not given. The sample's treatment or condition label, decoded: live attenuated yellow fever vaccine strain. PBMCs were isolated from peripheral blood using a standard Ficoll-Paque protocol. Dynabeads CD4 and CD8 positive selection kits were used to isolate the CD4 and CD8 T-cell fractions. TriZol was used to extract RNA from bulk PBMCs, CD4 and CD8 fractions, and dextramer-positive and dextramer-negative fractions. This receptor was identified in a man in his late teens or twenties who received the YFV17D yellow fever vaccine. The sequence is built from TRBV4-3 and TRBJ1-1; the D gene is possibly TRBD1, with 5 bases matching. The material sequenced was CD8+ T cells sorted from PBMCs, taken more than 8 days after the first yellow fever vaccination. The encoded CDR3 is CASSQERTYNTEAFF. The DNA reads as follows: TGCGCCAGCAGCCAAGAACGGACATATAACACTGAAGCTTTCTTT.